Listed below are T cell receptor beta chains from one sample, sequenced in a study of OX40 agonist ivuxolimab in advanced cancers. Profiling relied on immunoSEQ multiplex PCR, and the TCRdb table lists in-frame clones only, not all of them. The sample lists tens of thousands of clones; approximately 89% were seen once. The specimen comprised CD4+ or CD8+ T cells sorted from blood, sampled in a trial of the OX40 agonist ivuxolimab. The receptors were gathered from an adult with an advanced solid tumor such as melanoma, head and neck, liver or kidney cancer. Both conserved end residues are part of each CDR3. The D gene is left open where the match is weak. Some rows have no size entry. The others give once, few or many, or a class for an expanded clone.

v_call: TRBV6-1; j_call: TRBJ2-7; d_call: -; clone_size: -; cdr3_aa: CASTLGQYSYEQYF; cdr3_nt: TGTGCCAGCACCCTCGGACAGTATTCCTACGAGCAGTACTTC
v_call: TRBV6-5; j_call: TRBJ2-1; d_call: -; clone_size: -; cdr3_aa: CASTLQYGNEQFF; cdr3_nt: TGTGCCAGCACGCTCCAATACGGCAATGAGCAGTTCTTC
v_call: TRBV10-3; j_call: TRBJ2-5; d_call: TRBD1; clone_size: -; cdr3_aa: CAVQPGGGETQYF; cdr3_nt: TGTGCCGTACAACCAGGGGGCGGAGAGACCCAGTACTTC
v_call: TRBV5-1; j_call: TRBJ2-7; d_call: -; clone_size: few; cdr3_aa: CASSQKQGSSYEQYF; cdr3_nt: TGCGCCAGCAGCCAGAAGCAGGGGAGCTCCTACGAGCAGTACTTC
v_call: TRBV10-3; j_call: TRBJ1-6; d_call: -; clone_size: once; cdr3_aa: CAIRQGTGNSPLHF; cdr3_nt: TGTGCCATCAGGCAGGGGACGGGTAATTCACCCCTCCACTTT
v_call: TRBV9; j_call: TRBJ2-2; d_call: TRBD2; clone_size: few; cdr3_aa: CASSPNQGLATGELFF; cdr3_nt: TGTGCCAGCAGCCCCAACCAGGGACTAGCGACCGGGGAGCTGTTTTTT
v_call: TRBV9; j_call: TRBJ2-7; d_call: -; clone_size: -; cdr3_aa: CASSLRPQGYEQYF; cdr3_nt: TGTGCCAGCAGCTTAAGGCCTCAGGGGTACGAGCAGTACTTC
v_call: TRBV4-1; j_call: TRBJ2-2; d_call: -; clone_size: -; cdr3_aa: CASSPRAGFHGELFF; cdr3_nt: TGCGCCAGCAGCCCCCGGGCAGGATTCCACGGGGAGCTGTTTTTT
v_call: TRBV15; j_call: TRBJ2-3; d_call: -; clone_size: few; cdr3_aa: CATSRALDTQYF; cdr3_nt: TGTGCCACCAGCAGAGCACTAGATACGCAGTATTTT
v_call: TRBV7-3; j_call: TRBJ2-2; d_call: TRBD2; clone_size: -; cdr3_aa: CASSRSGSLDTGELFF; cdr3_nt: TGTGCCAGCAGCCGGAGCGGGAGTTTGGACACCGGGGAGCTGTTTTTT
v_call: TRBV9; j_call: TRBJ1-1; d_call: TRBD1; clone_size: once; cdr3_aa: CASSAVQGAEAFF; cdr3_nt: TGTGCCAGCAGCGCGGTTCAGGGGGCTGAAGCTTTCTTT
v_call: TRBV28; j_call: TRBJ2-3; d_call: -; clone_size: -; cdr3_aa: CASSSGTTDTQYF; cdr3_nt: TGTGCCAGCAGTTCGGGGACTACAGATACGCAGTATTTT
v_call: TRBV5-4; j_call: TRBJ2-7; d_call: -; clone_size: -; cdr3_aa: CASSLERDNEQYF; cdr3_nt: TGTGCCAGCAGCTTGGAGCGGGACAACGAGCAGTACTTC
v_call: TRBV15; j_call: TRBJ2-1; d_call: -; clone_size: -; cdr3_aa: CATSAGARGVGMDEQFF; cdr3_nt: TGTGCCACCAGCGCTGGGGCTAGGGGAGTGGGTATGGATGAGCAGTTCTTC
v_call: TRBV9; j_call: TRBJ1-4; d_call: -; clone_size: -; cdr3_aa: CASSGLSNNNEKLFF; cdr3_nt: TGTGCCAGCAGCGGCCTGAGCAACAACAATGAAAAACTGTTTTTT
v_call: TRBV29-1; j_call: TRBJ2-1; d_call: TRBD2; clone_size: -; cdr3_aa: CSVDPPSGRANEQFF; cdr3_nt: TGCAGCGTTGATCCCCCCAGCGGGAGGGCAAATGAGCAGTTCTTC
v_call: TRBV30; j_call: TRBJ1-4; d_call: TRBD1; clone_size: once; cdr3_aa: CAWSRTGRQEKLFF; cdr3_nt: TGTGCCTGGAGCAGGACAGGGAGGCAAGAAAAACTGTTTTTT
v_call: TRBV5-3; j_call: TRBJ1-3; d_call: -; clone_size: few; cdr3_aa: CARSLVPPDSGNTIYF; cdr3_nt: TGTGCCAGAAGCTTAGTTCCCCCCGACTCTGGAAACACCATATATTTT
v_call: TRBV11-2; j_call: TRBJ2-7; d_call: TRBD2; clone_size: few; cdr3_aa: CASSLASGITYEQYF; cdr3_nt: TGTGCCAGCAGCTTAGCTAGCGGGATAACCTACGAGCAGTACTTC
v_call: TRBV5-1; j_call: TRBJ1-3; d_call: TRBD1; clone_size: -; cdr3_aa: CASTPGGSGNTIYF; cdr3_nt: TGCGCCAGCACCCCAGGGGGCTCTGGAAACACCATATATTTT
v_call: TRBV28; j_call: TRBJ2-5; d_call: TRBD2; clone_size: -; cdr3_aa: CASSLWTSGSRETQYF; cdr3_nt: TGTGCCAGCAGTTTATGGACTAGCGGGAGCCGAGAGACCCAGTACTTC
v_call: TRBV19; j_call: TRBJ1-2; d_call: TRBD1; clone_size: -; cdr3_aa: CASSGGTGDTYGYTF; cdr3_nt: TGTGCCAGTAGTGGCGGGACAGGGGATACCTATGGCTACACCTTC
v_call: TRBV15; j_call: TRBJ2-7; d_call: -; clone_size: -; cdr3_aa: CATSRVTTGSSYEQYF; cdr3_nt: TGTGCCACCAGCAGGGTCACTACAGGGTCCTCCTACGAGCAGTACTTC
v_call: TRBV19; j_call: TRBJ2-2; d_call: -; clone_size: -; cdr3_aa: CASSNSRTESTGELFF; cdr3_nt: TGTGCCAGTAGTAACAGTAGGACAGAAAGCACCGGGGAGCTGTTTTTT
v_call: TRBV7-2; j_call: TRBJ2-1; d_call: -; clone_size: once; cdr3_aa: CASSLARTEQFF; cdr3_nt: TGTGCCAGCAGCTTAGCTCGGACGGAGCAGTTCTTC
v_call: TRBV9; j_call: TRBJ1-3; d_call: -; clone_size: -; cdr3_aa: CASSVSQGLSSGNTIYF; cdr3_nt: TGTGCCAGCAGCGTATCCCAGGGCTTAAGCTCTGGAAACACCATATATTTT
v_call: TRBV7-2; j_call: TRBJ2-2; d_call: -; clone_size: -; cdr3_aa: CASSFDGVLAGGELFF; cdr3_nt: TGTGCCAGCAGCTTCGACGGTGTTTTGGCAGGCGGGGAGCTGTTTTTT
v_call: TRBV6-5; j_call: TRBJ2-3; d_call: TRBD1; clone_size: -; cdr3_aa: CASSNRDSRTDTQYF; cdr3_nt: TGTGCCAGCAGTAACCGGGACAGTCGAACAGATACGCAGTATTTT
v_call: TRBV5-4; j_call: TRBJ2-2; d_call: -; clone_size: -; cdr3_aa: CASSFAPGALGGELFF; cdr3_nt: TGTGCCAGCAGCTTCGCCCCAGGGGCGTTAGGCGGGGAGCTGTTTTTT
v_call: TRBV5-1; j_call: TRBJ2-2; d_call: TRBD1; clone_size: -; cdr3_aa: CASSLGTGRIAGELFF; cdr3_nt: TGCGCCAGCAGCCTCGGGACAGGGAGAATAGCCGGGGAGCTGTTTTTT
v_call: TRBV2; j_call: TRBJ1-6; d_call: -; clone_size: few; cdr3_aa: CASRPLGGPDNSPLHF; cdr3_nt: TGTGCCAGCAGACCTCTTGGGGGACCAGATAATTCACCCCTCCACTTT
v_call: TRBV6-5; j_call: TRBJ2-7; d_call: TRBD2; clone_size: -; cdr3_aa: CASSQTSGRAYEQYF; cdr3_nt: TGTGCCAGCAGTCAAACTAGCGGGCGTGCCTACGAGCAGTACTTC